The entry below describes one TCR beta chain. The antigen is unknown. This sample is drawn from a study of OX40 agonist ivuxolimab in advanced cancers. About the study: Patients were given ivuxolimab, an antibody that agonizes OX40 (CD134). Three individuals attained partial responses, comprising one hepatocellular carcinoma case and two cutaneous melanoma cases.

Profiled with immunoSEQ multiplex PCR; TCRdb holds only in-frame clones, not every one. The table lists 57,000 or so clones, around 84% of them singletons, with roughly 0.6% in the top ten. Findings of the study overall: At doses 0.1 to 3.0 mg/kg, CD4+ and CD8+ clones expanded.

Germline V gives CDR1 SGHRS, CDR2 YFSETQ. Trimming stripped 4 bases from V and 5 bases from J, with 16 bases between. The CDR3 has 14 amino acids. The J gene is TRBJ2-7, the V gene TRBV5-1; a possible D gene is TRBD1 (6 bases). The clonotype originates from an adult with an advanced solid tumor such as melanoma, head and neck, liver or kidney cancer. The sample here was CD4+ or CD8+ T cells sorted from blood, taken in a trial of the OX40 agonist ivuxolimab. The DNA for the CDR3 is TGCGCCAGCAGCCGGGGACAAGCCGGGGACGAGCAGTACTTC. Translation gives CASSRGQAGDEQYF.